One sample yielded the 10 T cell receptor beta chains listed below, sequenced in a study of neurological immune-mediated disorders. TCRdb reprocessed the 5' RACE reads via MiXCR and lists one record per CDR3 protein. The sample holds approximately 48,000 distinct CDR3 sequences, around 16% seen once. Input material: PBMCs. Receptors were obtained from a man between 60 and 75 years old in good health.

The table lists this clonotype with many counts. The rearrangement uses TRBV7-8 and TRBJ2-7, with a possible D match to TRBD1 (6 bases). The V gene lost 5 bases and the J gene lost 6 bases, with 14 bases spanning the gap. Germline V gives CDR1 SGHVS, CDR2 FQNEAQ. The CDR3 is made up of 13 amino acids. As DNA, the CDR3 is TGTGCCAGCAGCATACCGCAGGGGTTCGAGCAGTACTTC. Translated: CASSIPQGFEQYF.

The chain carries TRBV29-1 and TRBJ2-1; D is unclear. The germline V gene has CDR1 SQVTM and CDR2 ANQGSEA. The V end lost 6 bases, the J end lost 7 bases, and 22 bases lay between the germline ends. The CDR3 runs to 15 residues. CDR3 in DNA: TGCAGCGTGCGCGCGAGCCCAACCCCTACGAATGAGCAGTTCTTC. It specifies CSVRASPTPTNEQFF.

This clonotype showed up many times. The chain links TRBV5-1 to TRBJ1-6; TRBD1 is a possible D gene (5 bases). Trimming pared 0 bases from V and 7 bases from J, leaving 11 bases between. The CDR3 has 15 residues. Germline loops: CDR1 SGHRS, CDR2 YFSETQ. As DNA, the CDR3 is TGCGCCAGCAGCTTGGAGGGTTGGGGGAATTCACCCCTCCACTTT. This encodes CASSLEGWGNSPLHF.

Ten or more counts support this clonotype. This chain uses TRBV29-1 with TRBJ2-1; tentatively, D is TRBD2 (7 bases). Germline values: CDR1 SQVTM, CDR2 ANQGSEA. Trimming removed 0 bases from V and 3 bases from J, with 27 bases in between. There are 20 residues in the CDR3. CDR3 region: CSVEDPGAGSSGRIYNEQFF. DNA for the CDR3: TGCAGCGTTGAAGATCCGGGGGCAGGGTCTAGCGGAAGGATCTACAATGAGCAGTTCTTC.

This clonotype has at least ten counts. The J gene is TRBJ2-1, the V gene TRBV20-1; D perhaps matches TRBD2 (6 bases). Germline V gene data show CDR1 as DFQATT and CDR2 as SNEGSKA (reference sequence). The CDR3 is 14 residues long. V was shortened by 5 bases and J by 9 bases, with 20 bases between the two germline ends. The CDR3 bases are TGCAGTGCTCTCCGGGACTCACGGCAAATTGAGCAGTTCTTC. Its translation: CSALRDSRQIEQFF.

In its sample, this clonotype was seen many times. J is TRBJ2-1 and V is TRBV20-1, with 8 positions matching TRBD2. From germline, CDR1 is DFQATT and CDR2 SNEGSKA (reference sequence). CDR3 length: 15 residues. V lost 6 bases to trimming and J lost 7 bases; unmatched junction nucleotides: 14. The CDR3 sequence: CSAQFPAGAVNEQFF. DNA of the CDR3: TGCAGTGCGCAGTTTCCAGCGGGAGCTGTGAATGAGCAGTTCTTC.

The chain uses TRBV20-1 and TRBJ2-1; D is perhaps TRBD1 (5 bases). V was trimmed by 0 bases and J by 8 bases, leaving 14 bases between them. Per germline, CDR1 DFQATT and CDR2 SNEGSKA (reference sequence). The CDR3 has 14 amino acids. CDR3 sequence: CSARDTSRVYEQFF. CDR3 nucleotide sequence: TGCAGTGCTAGAGACACATCCAGGGTCTATGAGCAGTTCTTC.

This clonotype was picked up many times. The J gene is TRBJ2-3, the V gene TRBV5-1, with D maybe TRBD1 (6 bases). V lost 3 bases to trimming and J lost 1 base, with 15 bases between them. From germline, CDR1 is SGHRS and CDR2 YFSETQ. CDR3 size: 16 residues. The CDR3 sequence: CASSSQGSARTDTQYF. The CDR3 DNA reads TGCGCCAGCAGCTCACAGGGATCGGCACGCACAGATACGCAGTATTTT. The complete variable domain, with remaining parts taken from reference TRBV5-1 and TRBJ2-3, reads KAGVTQTPRYLIKTRGQQVTLSCSPISGHRSVSWYQQTPGQGLQFLFEYFSETQRNKGNFPGRFSGRQFSNSRSEMNVSTLELGDSALYLCASSSQGSARTDTQYFGPGTRLTVL.

The table lists this clonotype with many counts. The chain joins TRBV5-1 to TRBJ1-6, with D possibly TRBD1 on 6 matching bases. The CDR3 totals 14 residues. The ends were cut back, 1 base at V and 6 bases at J, with 8 bases in the middle. The germline gives CDR1 SGHRS, CDR2 YFSETQ. For the CDR3, the DNA is TGCGCCAGCAGCTTGCGACAGGTTAATTCACCCCTCCACTTT. It is translated as CASSLRQVNSPLHF.

The J gene is TRBJ1-4, the V gene TRBV28, with D uncertain. The V end lost 3 bases, the J end lost 7 bases, and 12 bases lay between the germline ends. Germline CDR1 is MDHEN and CDR2 is SYDVKM. The CDR3 sequence is 14 residues long. The CDR3 sequence is CASSLGGSLEKLFF. The CDR3 region has the DNA TGTGCCAGCAGTTTGGGCGGCAGCCTTGAAAAACTGTTTTTT.